The rows below give T cell receptor beta chains drawn from one sample of a study of T cell changes during pregnancy in multiple sclerosis. The protocol was immunoSEQ multiplex PCR, while the TCRdb copy is restricted to in-frame clones and leaves out a portion. Among about 41,000 clones listed, more than 85% were seen once. The sequencing here drew on CD8+ T cells from peripheral blood mononuclear cells, taken in the third trimester of pregnancy. These receptors came from a female donor with multiple sclerosis, enrolled in a pregnancy study. CDR3s include the opening cysteine and the closing phenylalanine or tryptophan. The D gene is left open where the match is weak. Part of the rows lack a size; the others show once, few, many or a class for expanded clones.

J,D,V,size,CDR3,DNA
TRBJ2-3,TRBD1,TRBV27,.,CASSLLGQSTDTQYF,TGTGCCAGCAGTTTATTGGGACAGAGCACAGATACGCAGTATTTT
TRBJ2-7,.,TRBV5-5,.,CASSFRWENLYEQYF,TGTGCCAGCAGCTTTCGGTGGGAGAACCTCTACGAGCAGTACTTC
TRBJ1-1,TRBD1,TRBV10-3,.,CATGTGANTEAFF,TGTGCCACCGGGACAGGGGCGAACACTGAAGCTTTCTTT
TRBJ1-4,.,TRBV27,.,CASAQDPNEKLFF,TGTGCCAGCGCACAGGATCCTAATGAAAAACTGTTTTTT
TRBJ2-7,.,TRBV28,once,CASSFWGTYSYEQYF,TGTGCCAGCAGTTTTTGGGGGACATACTCCTACGAGCAGTACTTC
TRBJ2-7,.,TRBV4-3,.,CASSQDQGLYEQYF,TGCGCCAGCAGCCAAGACCAGGGGCTCTACGAGCAGTACTTC
TRBJ2-7,.,TRBV6-5,.,CASSFESFHEQYF,TGTGCCAGCAGTTTCGAGTCTTTCCACGAGCAGTACTTC
TRBJ2-1,.,TRBV11-2,.,CASSLGLFEQFF,TGTGCCAGCAGCTTAGGACTATTTGAGCAGTTCTTC
TRBJ2-7,.,TRBV13,.,CASSLGGQVPYEQYF,TGTGCCAGCAGCTTAGGGGGCCAAGTTCCTTACGAGCAGTACTTC
TRBJ2-1,.,TRBV28,medium-sized,CASSLGPSWFF,TGTGCCAGCAGTTTGGGCCCCTCTTGGTTCTTC
TRBJ1-1,TRBD1,TRBV14,.,CASSQDSGGVVTEAFF,TGTGCCAGCAGCCAAGATTCAGGGGGTGTCGTCACTGAAGCTTTCTTT
TRBJ2-7,.,TRBV4-2,.,CASSQRLGPSYEQYF,TGTGCCAGCAGCCAAAGACTAGGCCCATCCTACGAGCAGTACTTC
TRBJ1-3,.,TRBV4-1,.,CASTTVGGNTIYF,TGCGCCAGCACCACGGTGGGCGGAAACACCATATATTTT
TRBJ2-1,.,TRBV27,.,CASSESSPRDEQFF,TGTGCCAGCAGTGAGTCTAGCCCCCGCGATGAGCAGTTCTTC
TRBJ2-4,TRBD2,TRBV6-5,.,CATLAGGAKNIQYF,TGTGCCACTCTAGCGGGGGGAGCCAAAAACATTCAGTACTTC
TRBJ2-3,TRBD1,TRBV7-9,.,CASSSARGIADTQYF,TGTGCCAGCAGCTCCGCCAGGGGGATTGCAGATACGCAGTATTTT
TRBJ2-7,TRBD1,TRBV19,.,CASSTGTGPYEQYF,TGTGCCAGTAGTACCGGGACAGGGCCCTACGAGCAGTACTTC
TRBJ1-4,.,TRBV7-2,.,CASSLHFTGTNEKLFF,TGTGCCAGCAGCTTACACTTCACAGGGACTAATGAAAAACTGTTTTTT
TRBJ2-1,TRBD2,TRBV5-1,.,CASSSGLAGEPYNEQFF,TGCGCCAGCAGCTCGGGACTAGCGGGGGAACCCTACAATGAGCAGTTCTTC
TRBJ1-1,.,TRBV2,.,CASNPRENTEAFF,TGTGCCAGCAACCCCAGGGAGAACACTGAAGCTTTCTTT
TRBJ2-2,.,TRBV27,.,CASSFQKPGELFF,TGTGCCAGCAGTTTCCAAAAGCCCGGGGAGCTGTTTTTT
TRBJ2-3,TRBD1,TRBV28,once,CASSPYRTGPSTDTQYF,TGTGCCAGCAGTCCTTATCGGACAGGACCGAGCACAGATACGCAGTATTTT
TRBJ2-7,TRBD2,TRBV6-1,.,CASIEREEIYEQYF,TGTGCCAGCATTGAGCGGGAGGAAATCTACGAGCAGTACTTC
TRBJ2-7,TRBD1,TRBV13,.,CASSSAQGMEYEQYF,TGTGCCAGCAGCTCGGCACAGGGGATGGAGTACGAGCAGTACTTC
TRBJ2-1,.,TRBV28,.,CAGDNLKSGSSYNEQFF,TGTGCCGGGGACAATCTTAAGTCGGGGAGCTCCTACAATGAGCAGTTCTTC
TRBJ2-1,TRBD1,TRBV6-6,.,CASSYETGSLFF,TGTGCCAGCAGTTACGAGACAGGGTCGTTGTTCTTC
TRBJ2-4,TRBD1,TRBV27,.,CASSLQGAKNIQYF,TGTGCCAGCAGTCTACAGGGGGCAAAAAACATTCAGTACTTC
TRBJ2-2,TRBD2,TRBV27,.,CASSLGLAGEVRTGELFF,TGTGCCAGCAGTTTGGGTCTAGCGGGAGAAGTGCGGACCGGGGAGCTGTTTTTT
TRBJ2-1,.,TRBV27,.,CASSPGTPWGEQFF,TGTGCCAGCAGTCCAGGGACTCCCTGGGGGGAGCAGTTCTTC
TRBJ2-7,TRBD1,TRBV7-9,.,CASSARDSYEQYF,TGTGCCAGCAGCGCTAGGGACAGCTACGAGCAGTACTTC
TRBJ2-2,.,TRBV19,.,CASIVESTGELFF,TGTGCCAGTATTGTCGAGTCCACCGGGGAGCTGTTTTTT
TRBJ1-1,.,TRBV7-6,once,CASAGENTEAFF,TGTGCCAGCGCCGGGGAGAACACTGAAGCTTTCTTT
TRBJ2-3,.,TRBV28,.,CASSGKLEGTDTQYF,TGTGCCAGCAGTGGTAAACTAGAGGGCACAGATACGCAGTATTTT
TRBJ2-2,TRBD1,TRBV15,.,CATSRLDLTGGILTGELFF,TGTGCCACCAGCAGACTAGATCTGACAGGGGGCATTTTAACCGGGGAGCTGTTTTTT
TRBJ1-2,.,TRBV9,once,CASSVALSSNYGYTF,TGTGCCAGCAGCGTAGCCCTCTCCTCTAACTATGGCTACACCTTC
TRBJ2-7,.,TRBV2,once,CASRDFKDEQYF,TGTGCCAGCCGGGACTTCAAGGACGAGCAGTACTTC
TRBJ1-2,.,TRBV29-1,few,CSVQGSGYTF,TGCAGCGTTCAGGGGAGCGGCTACACCTTC
TRBJ1-5,TRBD1,TRBV7-2,.,CASSPTGAGDQPQHF,TGTGCCAGCAGCCCGACAGGGGCCGGGGATCAGCCCCAGCATTTT
TRBJ2-3,.,TRBV4-3,.,CASSQDRGHTQYF,TGCGCCAGCAGCCAAGACCGTGGCCATACGCAGTATTTT
TRBJ1-4,.,TRBV27,.,CASSPSLGGLLEKLFF,TGTGCCAGCAGTCCTTCCCTTGGAGGGCTTCTTGAAAAACTGTTTTTT
TRBJ1-4,TRBD1,TRBV28,.,CASSSGQETTNEKLFF,TGTGCCAGCAGTTCCGGACAGGAGACAACTAATGAAAAACTGTTTTTT
TRBJ1-2,.,TRBV4-3,.,CASSQVLFHYGYTF,TGCGCCAGCAGCCAAGTTCTCTTTCACTATGGCTACACCTTC
TRBJ2-7,TRBD2,TRBV11-2,.,CASSPLAGAYEQYF,TGTGCCAGCAGTCCTCTAGCGGGGGCCTACGAGCAGTACTTC